This TCR beta chain originates from a study of molecular identifiers for immune sequencing clone quantification. This clonotype was recorded many times. Germline lookup yields CDR1 DFQATT and CDR2 SNEGSKA (reference sequence). CDR3 length: 15 residues. V was clipped by 3 bases and J by 5 bases, with 18 bases between them. TCRdb passed the PCR reads through MiXCR, listing each CDR3 protein once. In the table there are 35,000 to 45,000 distinct CDR3 sequences, under 20% of which are singletons. The rearrangement joins TRBV20-1 to TRBJ2-3; tentatively, D is TRBD1 or TRBD2 (6 bases each). This clonotype was obtained from a human donor in good health. Some libraries in this study had Jurkat cell RNA spiked in. The sequenced sample was naive CD8+ T cells from blood, with Jurkat cell RNA spiked in. The subset was: FACS-sorted CD8+CD4-CCR7+CD45RA+ naive T cells. CDR3 sequence reads: CSASVASKGGDTQYF. DNA of the CDR3: TGCAGTGCTAGTGTTGCTAGCAAGGGGGGAGATACGCAGTATTTT.